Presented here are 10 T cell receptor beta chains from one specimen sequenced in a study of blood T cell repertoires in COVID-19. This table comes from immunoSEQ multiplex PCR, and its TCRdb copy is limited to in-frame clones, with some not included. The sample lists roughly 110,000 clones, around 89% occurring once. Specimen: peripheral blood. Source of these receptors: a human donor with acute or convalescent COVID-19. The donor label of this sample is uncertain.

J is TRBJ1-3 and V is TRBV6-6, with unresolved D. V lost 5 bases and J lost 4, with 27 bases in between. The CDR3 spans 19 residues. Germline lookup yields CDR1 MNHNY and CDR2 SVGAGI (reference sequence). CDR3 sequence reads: CASSHDPGQPSLRGNTIYF. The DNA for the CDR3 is TGTGCCAGCAGTCACGATCCGGGTCAGCCCTCTTTAAGGGGAAACACCATATATTTT.

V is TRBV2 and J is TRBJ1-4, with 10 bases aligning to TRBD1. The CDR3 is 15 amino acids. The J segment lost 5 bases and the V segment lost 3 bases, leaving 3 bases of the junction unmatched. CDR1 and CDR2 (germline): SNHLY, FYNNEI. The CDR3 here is CASSDPGQGNEKLFF. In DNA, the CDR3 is TGTGCCAGCAGTGACCCGGGACAGGGGAATGAAAAACTGTTTTTT.

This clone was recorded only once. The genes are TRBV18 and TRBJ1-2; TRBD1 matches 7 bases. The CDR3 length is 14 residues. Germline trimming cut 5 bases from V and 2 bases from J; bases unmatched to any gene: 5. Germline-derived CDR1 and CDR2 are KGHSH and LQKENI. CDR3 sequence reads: CASSMGQTNYGYTF. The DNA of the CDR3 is TGTGCCAGCTCAATGGGACAGACAAACTATGGCTACACCTTC.

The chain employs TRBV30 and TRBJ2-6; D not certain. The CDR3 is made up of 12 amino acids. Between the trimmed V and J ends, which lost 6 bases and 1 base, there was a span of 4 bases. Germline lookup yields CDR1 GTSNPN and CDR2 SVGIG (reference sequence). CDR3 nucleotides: TGTGCCTGCCCGTCTGGGGCCAACGTCCTGACTTTC. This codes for CACPSGANVLTF.

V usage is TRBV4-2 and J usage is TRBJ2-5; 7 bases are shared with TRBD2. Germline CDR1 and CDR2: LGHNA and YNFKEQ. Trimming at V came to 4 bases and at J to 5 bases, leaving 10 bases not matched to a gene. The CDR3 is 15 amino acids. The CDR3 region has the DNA TGTGCCAGCAGCCCTGGGATGAGGGAGGGTGAGACCCAGTACTTC. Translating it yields CASSPGMREGETQYF.

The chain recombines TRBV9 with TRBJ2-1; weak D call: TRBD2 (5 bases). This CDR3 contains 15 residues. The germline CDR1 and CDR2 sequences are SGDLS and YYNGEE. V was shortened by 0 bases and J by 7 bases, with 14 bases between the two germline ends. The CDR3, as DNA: TGTGCCAGCAGCGTAGGTCCGGGAACTGGAAATGAGCAGTTCTTC. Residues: CASSVGPGTGNEQFF.

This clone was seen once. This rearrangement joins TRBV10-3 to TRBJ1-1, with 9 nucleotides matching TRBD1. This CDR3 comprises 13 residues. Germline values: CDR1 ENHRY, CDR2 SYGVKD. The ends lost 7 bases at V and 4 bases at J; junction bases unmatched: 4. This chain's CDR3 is CAIMGTGSTEAFF. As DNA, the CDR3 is TGTGCCATCATGGGGACAGGGAGCACTGAAGCTTTCTTT.

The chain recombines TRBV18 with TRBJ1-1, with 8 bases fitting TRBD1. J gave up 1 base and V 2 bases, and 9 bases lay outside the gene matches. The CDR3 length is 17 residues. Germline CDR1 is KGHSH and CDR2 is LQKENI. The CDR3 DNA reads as TGTGCCAGCTCACCAATACAGGGGGGTATCGAGAACACTGAAGCTTTCTTT. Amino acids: CASSPIQGGIENTEAFF.

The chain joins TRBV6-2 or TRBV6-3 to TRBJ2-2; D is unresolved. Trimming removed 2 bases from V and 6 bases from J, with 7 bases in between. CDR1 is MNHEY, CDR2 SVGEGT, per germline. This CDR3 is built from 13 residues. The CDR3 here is CASSYAAPGELFF. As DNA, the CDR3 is TGTGCCAGCAGTTACGCGGCTCCCGGGGAGCTGTTTTTT.

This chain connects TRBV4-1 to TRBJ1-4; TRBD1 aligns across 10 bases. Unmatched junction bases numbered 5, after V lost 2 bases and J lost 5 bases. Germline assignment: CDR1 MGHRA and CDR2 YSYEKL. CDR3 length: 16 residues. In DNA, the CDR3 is TGCGCCAGCAGCCAACCGTGGGGACAGGGGAATGAAAAACTGTTTTTT. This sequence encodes CASSQPWGQGNEKLFF.